The 10 T cell receptor beta chains below come from one sample, sequenced in a study of blood T cell repertoires in COVID-19. Only in-frame clones appear in the TCRdb table, and some are missing; sequencing was by immunoSEQ multiplex PCR. The profile shows some 40,000 clones, about 90% of them singletons. Sequenced sample: peripheral blood. The receptors here all came from a man in his 60s with acute or convalescent COVID-19.

The rearrangement links TRBV7-2 to TRBJ1-2, with 7 bases lining up with TRBD1. The V gene's germline CDR1 is SGHTA and CDR2 FQGNSA. After removal of 0 bases from V and 8 bases from J, the junction contained 12 bases not matched to a gene. The CDR3 sequence is 16 residues long. CDR3 region: CASSLAVGQPSEGYTF. The DNA of the CDR3 is TGTGCCAGCAGCTTAGCAGTGGGACAGCCTTCTGAAGGCTACACCTTC.

The chain has TRBV11-2 and TRBJ2-3, with D perhaps matching TRBD2 (5 bases). The CDR3 extends over 14 amino acids. V lost 0 bases and J 10 bases, leaving 14 bases between the germline ends. Germline CDR1 and CDR2: SGHAT and FQNNGV. Here the CDR3 DNA reads TGTGCCAGCAGCTTAGAAGCGAACGGGAATGCGCAGTATTTT. As protein: CASSLEANGNAQYF.

The V gene is TRBV5-1, the J gene TRBJ2-1; 8 bases agree with TRBD1. Unmatched junction bases numbered 7, after V lost 4 bases and J lost 4 bases. Germline lookup yields CDR1 SGHRS and CDR2 YFSETQ. The CDR3 covers 15 residues. The CDR3 nucleotides are TGCGCCAGCAGCCCTCAGGGGGCCCCATACAATGAGCAGTTCTTC. This translates into CASSPQGAPYNEQFF.

This clone has just a few counts. The J gene is TRBJ2-3, the V gene TRBV9; weak D call: TRBD1 (6 bases). Germline loops: CDR1 SGDLS, CDR2 YYNGEE. Trimming pared 0 bases from V and 0 bases from J, leaving 8 bases between. This CDR3 region has 15 residues. The CDR3 spells CASSVGGHSTDTQYF. The CDR3 bases are TGTGCCAGCAGCGTAGGGGGGCATAGCACAGATACGCAGTATTTT.

The DNA of the CDR3 is TGCGCCAGCAGCTTAGCGCCCTCGACCCCAACCAACAATGAGCAGTTCTTC. Translating it yields CASSLAPSTPTNNEQFF. This rearrangement joins TRBV5-1 to TRBJ2-1; no reliable D call. The V and J ends lost 2 bases and 5 bases respectively, with 20 bases between them. Germline CDR1 reads SGHRS; CDR2 reads YFSETQ. CDR3 length equals 17 residues.

The rearrangement links TRBV19 to TRBJ1-2; TRBD1 matches 8 bases. With V trimmed by 7 bases and J by 3 bases, 7 bases remained unmatched. The CDR3 has 14 residues. Germline V CDR1 and CDR2: LNHDA, SQIVND (reference sequence). Here the CDR3 reads CASTLDRGDYGYTF. The CDR3 DNA reads as TGTGCCAGTACCCTCGACAGGGGAGACTATGGCTACACCTTC.

The chain is built from TRBV28 and TRBJ1-3, with 8 nucleotides matching TRBD1. The J segment lost 2 bases and the V segment lost 2 bases, leaving 8 bases of the junction unmatched. This CDR3 is built from 17 residues. CDR1 is MDHEN, CDR2 SYDVKM, per germline. The CDR3 DNA reads as TGTGCCAGCAGTTTAAGAGAGACAGGGGTCACTGGAAACACCATATATTTT. As protein: CASSLRETGVTGNTIYF.

This clone showed up just a few times. The chain recombines TRBV4-1 with TRBJ2-7; 14 bases match TRBD2. In germline, CDR1 is MGHRA, CDR2 YSYEKL. V lost 5 bases to trimming and J lost 2 bases; unmatched junction nucleotides: 11. The CDR3 consists of 18 residues. The CDR3 reads CASSEIPGLAGATYEQYF. CDR3 sequence (DNA): TGCGCCAGCAGCGAAATCCCGGGACTAGCGGGAGCTACCTACGAGCAGTACTTC.

J is TRBJ2-7 and V is TRBV18; D gene uncertain. The CDR3 contains 12 residues. Germline V gene sequence: CDR1 KGHSH, CDR2 LQKENI. Trimming pared 3 bases from V and 3 bases from J, leaving 6 bases between. The CDR3 region has the DNA TGTGCCAGCTCACCCTATAGCTACGAGCAGTACTTC. Its translation: CASSPYSYEQYF. The entire variable domain, with the rest obtained from reference TRBV18 and TRBJ2-7, is as follows: NAGVMQNPRHLVRRRGQEARLRCSPMKGHSHVYWYRQLPEEGLKFMVYLQKENIIDESGMPKERFSAEFPKEGPSILRIQQVVRGDSAAYFCASSPYSYEQYFGPGTRLTVT.

This clone was counted between two and nine times. The rearrangement uses TRBV5-1 and TRBJ2-2; TRBD2 matches at 9 bases. The CDR3 spans 17 residues. Germline loops: CDR1 SGHRS, CDR2 YFSETQ. V lost 4 bases and J lost 5; bases outside the gene matches: 12. Here the CDR3 reads CASSPRASGIGTGELFF. CDR3 nucleotides: TGCGCCAGCAGCCCGCGCGCTAGCGGGATAGGGACCGGGGAGCTGTTTTTT.